This T cell receptor beta chain was sequenced in a study of cytomegalovirus exposure and HLA in healthy donors (TCRdb year 2017). Study-wide context: In an earlier analysis of roughly 590 of the donors, 276 Gb of sequence data and some 120 million unique TCR beta sequences from 150 million to 200 million T cells were reported. Around 330 gigabases of sequencing data and roughly 80 million unique TCR sequences made up an early release that covered approximately 650 HLA-typed donors. Of the 398 genotyped donors, approximately 80% were placed in the genetic ancestry cluster associated with self-reported Caucasian donors. The study aimed to test whether signatures of past pathogen exposure could be identified by cataloging public T cell receptors. The T cell repertoires of under 700 subjects were profiled by immunosequencing and related to cytomegalovirus serostatus. Besides the first cohort of 666 subjects, a separate validation cohort made up of over a hundred different subjects was used. To predict cytomegalovirus infection status, the study brought together high-throughput TCR immunosequencing, statistical association of individual TCRs with disease status, and machine learning. A later analysis re-analyzed previously published TCR beta repertoires from 666 donors and added high-resolution HLA genotyping to study TCR occurrence patterns. In the later analysis, no new phenotypic data were used to find candidate immune exposures; instead, reliance was placed on TCR beta sequences and their occurrence across donors. To decide whether each TCR beta V gene segment behaved as functional or pseudogenic, an earlier analysis of fewer than 750 of the donors relied on high-throughput TCR beta sequencing. Donor age, sex, ethnicity and CMV serostatus were collected together with the repertoire data. A later genetic analysis used genome-wide SNP genotypes for about 65% of the 666 donors, treating that subset as a discovery cohort. Every discovery cohort repertoire had been produced on one sequencing platform. Both class I and class II loci were covered by HLA typing, at four-digit resolution. Typing coverage varied by locus: roughly 629-640 donors for A, B, C, DRB1 and DQB1; roughly 520 for DQA1; 600 to 610 for DPA1; approximately 470 for DPB1. About five DR-DQ haplotypes were handled as single units for association and clustering, since linkage in the cohort was strong. Across 398 genotyped donors of the cohort, an average of approximately 240,000 unique TCR beta nucleotide sequences per donor were sequenced, and approximately 17% of those sequences were non-productive. Results the study describes overall, beyond this receptor: A later analysis found that most CMV-associated TCR beta chains appeared HLA-restricted, with HLA associations seemingly driven largely by CMV exposure. Broadly in line with IMGT annotations, most TCR beta V segments showed up in productive rearrangements about 87% or about 30% of the time in an earlier analysis of approximately 640 of the donors. A later analysis reported that several top co-occurrence clusters appeared linked to parvovirus B19, influenza, CMV and Epstein-Barr virus. The classifier was reported to diagnose cytomegalovirus status with high specificity and sensitivity in both the original cohort and the validation cohort. Linkage disequilibrium might explain the correlated functional status among segregating V segments, but an unknown experimental factor could not be ruled out. A few of the identified cytomegalovirus-associated TCR beta chains were confirmed in vitro to be specific for cytomegalovirus antigens. Compared with the approximately 720-donor mean, donors in an Asian-associated ancestry cluster had fewer N-insertions in productive TCRs, according to a later genetic analysis. The study listed approximately 160 TCR beta chains as associated with cytomegalovirus. The 87-base-pair reads could not distinguish some IMGT-functional V segments, including TRBV6-2 and TRBV6-3, so those segments were excluded. Because counts were too low, some 17 rarely observed V segments, including chromosome 9 orphons, were excluded from the earlier analysis of 587 of the donors. A group of highly shared sequence variants was considered likely to be a technical artifact of the sequencing pipeline. Sequencing depth was assumed to be roughly uniform across donors in the presence/absence analyses, though that assumption may not hold. When HLA alleles, especially DR and DQ, strongly co-occurred, TCR associations were difficult to assign to individual alleles. For the cohort, immune exposure information was limited to CMV serostatus. Compared with equally common non-associated chains, HLA-associated TCR beta chains in a later analysis were more clonally expanded and had lower generation probabilities. According to a later analysis, TCR association rates differed among HLA loci, with DRB1 alleles showing the most associated TCRs and HLA-C alleles showing the fewest. In a later genetic analysis, a missense DCLRE1C variant was associated with V-gene and J-gene trimming of TCR beta chains, and the association was replicated in an independent cohort. HLA typing was unavailable for some donors at each locus, so association tests used only the typed subset. While some public TCRs were present in many individuals, most TCR sequences turned up only very rarely across donors. The cohort was sequenced for TCR beta chains only, and without alpha or paired-chain data the features that could be detected were limited. In a later analysis, some 17,000 TCR beta sequences were associated with specific HLA alleles at a false discovery rate of 0.05. A further reported finding was that TCR beta sequences accurately predicted the HLA-A and HLA-B alleles for most subjects in the first cohort. According to the authors, the approach could potentially be generalized to other disease states and immunological phenotypes.

The cohort consisted of some 730 healthy bone marrow donors. All cohort members were sampled while nominally healthy, although unrecorded immune exposures were likely present. The donor was CMV seronegative and was included in the group of hundreds of seronegative cohort members. Each donor provided a peripheral blood sample, and peripheral blood mononuclear cells were used for TCR beta sequencing. The Qiagen DNeasy Blood Extraction Kit was used to extract genomic DNA from the blood cell samples. Regarding this clone: Which antigen it targets is not known. Base-call qualities are not available, and no considerably larger clone is one nucleotide away.

From the germline V gene, CDR1 is ENHRY and CDR2 is SYGVKD. Between the V and J ends, shortened by 5 bases and 3 bases respectively, the junction contains 14 bases. The CDR3, cysteine through phenylalanine, is 14 amino acids long. The kept DNA is CDR3 alone, 42 bases in frame from the first base. The library was produced with the immunoSEQ multiplex PCR assay. For the multiplex PCR, a mixture combining 60 forward primers for TCR Vbeta segments and 13 reverse primers for TCR Jbeta segments was used. Amplification of the CDR3 region of rearranged TCR beta genes was performed with a multiplex PCR assay on genomic DNA. On the Illumina HiSeq System, the amplified TCR beta libraries were sequenced as 87-base-pair reads. The study's processing was this. In a later analysis, tens of millions of unique TCR beta chains were counted across the roughly 670 repertoires, and some 10 million of these chains were shared by at least two donors. Raw reads were error-corrected and collapsed into unique sequences with a nearest-neighbor algorithm that merged closely related sequences to remove PCR and sequencing errors. CDR3 sequences were aligned to IMGT reference sequences to assign V, D and J gene segments. Each retained sequence needed at least a six-nucleotide match to both a V gene segment and a J gene segment. A rearrangement was called productive if the CDR3 had no stop codons and remained in frame with V and J, and every other rearrangement was called non-productive. CDR3 was defined by IMGT convention, running from the second conserved V-encoded cysteine to the conserved J-encoded phenylalanine. Sequences without an unambiguous match to a single V gene segment were excluded from the earlier analysis of several hundred of the donors. An earlier analysis of roughly 590 of the donors called V segments functional above 56.7% productive rearrangements and segregating when the between-donor standard deviation exceeded 5%. A statistical classification framework was developed to diagnose cytomegalovirus status using the catalog of TCR beta chain sequences. In a later analysis, TCR nucleotide sequences were compared against IMGT/GENE-DB human TR gene sequences so that V and J genes could be assigned. Using the TCRdist pipeline, a later analysis assigned CDR3 sequences along with most-parsimonious VDJ recombination scenarios. A later analysis defined each TCR beta chain by its CDR3 amino acid sequence plus V-gene family, and excluded reads lacking a unique V-gene family. To address suspected cross-contamination and a sequencing artifact, a later analysis removed approximately 590 highly shared, low-generation-probability nucleotide sequences. In a later analysis, a clonal expansion index was calculated for each public chain from normalized within-repertoire ranks of inferred template counts. In a later analysis, generation probabilities were computed using a VDJ recombination model fitted to out-of-frame rearrangements, and the results were checked against IGoR. In a later analysis, TCR-TCR, TCR-HLA and TCR-CMV co-occurrence was scored with hypergeometric tests, and a repertoire-size bias correction was applied to TCR pairs. To estimate false discovery rates, a later analysis permuted the HLA or CMV assignments 20 times. In a later analysis, co-occurring TCRs were grouped with DBSCAN, and TCRdist sequence similarity was added when clustering was performed within HLA-allele-positive subsets. Repertoires with fewer than 30,000 or more than 120,000 public chains, plus five repertoires with anomalous nucleotide sharing, were excluded from co-occurrence clustering. TCRdb took over this immuneACCESS table, retaining in-frame rearrangements with V and J assigned. Such tables are incomplete; in checked studies, under half of the missing clones stem from an unresolved V gene, and the remainder is unexplained. The DNA was the basis for D and trimming; V, J and clone size are from that table. Present in this sample are under 150,000 clones, about four fifths of which were seen just once. The top ten clonotypes cover 1.1% of the sample.

This receptor was taken from a male donor in good health and CMV-seronegative. The specimen was PBMCs. The sequence links TRBV10-3 to TRBJ2-7, and TRBD1 may be the D gene, going by 6 matching bases. The DNA reads TGTGCCATCAGTCTCAGGGGTTCCCTCTACGAGCAGTACTTC. The resulting protein is CAISLRGSLYEQYF.